This section outlines one T cell receptor beta chain sequence together with its context. Antigen: not known. Possible read error: a much larger clone is one base away. Germline-derived CDR1 and CDR2 are ENHRY and SYGVKD. This CDR3 is 12 amino acids long. This sample stems from a study of post-analysis software for immune sequencing data. Points from the study as a whole: Patients showed TRBV5-6, TRBV5-1 and TRBV20-1 among 4 or 5 TRBV segments more frequent than in controls.

Unique-molecular-identifier-tagged TCR beta cDNA libraries were used. TCRdb redid the calling of the PCR reads with MiXCR, one entry per CDR3 protein. In the table there are about 430,000 distinct CDR3 sequences, 35% to 45% of which are singletons. This sequence was found in a girl aged 2 to 10 with multiple sclerosis. The sequenced sample was blood. The chain uses TRBV10-3 and TRBJ2-5; D is possibly TRBD2 (6 bases). The assigned J gene may be wrong: the sequence end matches TRBJ2-7 better. DNA for the CDR3: TGTGCCACCAGGGACGGGAGCTGCGAGCAGTACTTC. Amino acid sequence: CATRDGSCEQYF.